The entry below describes one T cell receptor (beta chain). The data stem from a study of blood T cell repertoires in COVID-19. Trimming cost V 3 bases and J 0 bases; bases outside gene matches: 10. The CDR3 totals 19 residues. Germline values: CDR1 PRHDT, CDR2 FYEKMQ (reference sequence). Generated by immunoSEQ multiplex PCR, the TCRdb table keeps only in-frame clones and is missing some. The sample records 230,000 or so clones, roughly four fifths being singletons. The source material was PBMCs or T cells enriched from blood (not recorded which). The V gene is TRBV13, the J gene TRBJ2-3, with TRBD2 identical over 12 bases. The sequence derives from a man aged 50-59 years who had recovered from COVID-19. The CDR3 region is CASSLDQTSGSRSTDTQYF. The CDR3 DNA sequence: TGTGCCAGCAGCTTGGATCAGACTAGCGGGAGTAGGAGCACAGATACGCAGTATTTT.